This TCR beta chain appears in the sequencing data of a study of control samples from healthy donors and cancer patients. Method: immunoSEQ multiplex PCR; TCRdb's copy keeps in-frame clones and lacks some. The sample holds around 130,000 clones, roughly 88% seen once. V was shortened by 6 bases and J by 0 bases, with 16 bases between the two germline ends. The germline gives CDR1 SNHLY, CDR2 FYNNEI. The CDR3 consists of 16 residues. This clonotype was obtained from a man in his fifties or sixties in good health. The source material was blood. The chain combines TRBV2 with TRBJ2-3; D is possibly TRBD2 (6 bases). CDR3 residues: CASSSGLGPSTDTQYF. DNA for the CDR3: TGTGCCAGCAGCTCGGGACTGGGACCTAGCACAGATACGCAGTATTTT.